Following are 22 T cell receptor delta chains from one sample sequenced in a study of DNA immune sequencing with unique molecular identifiers. Primers for all 8 TRDV and 4 TRDJ genes amplified genomic DNA in 32-plex. A 12-nucleotide UMI was added during three to four barcoding PCR cycles before adapter PCR. TCRdb re-called the multiplex PCR reads via CATT. The table records hundreds of delta-chain clones, approximately 30% of them present only once. The material sequenced was buffy coat blood. All receptors derive from a human donor in good health.

This clone came up a few times. The chain uses TRAV29/DV5 and TRDJ1; 7 bases map to TRDD3. Trimming at V came to 3 bases and at J to 0 bases, leaving 17 bases not matched to a gene. The CDR3 loop spans 18 amino acids. CDR1 NSMFDY and CDR2 ISSIKDK come from the germline V gene. As DNA, the CDR3 is TGTGCAGCAATCTTCTGGGGGCCGCCCGACTCCTACACCGATAAACTCATCTTT. Residues: CAAIFWGPPDSYTDKLIF.

This clone was found a few times. One base separates it from a far larger clone, so it is likely a read error. At the DNA level, this CDR3 is encoded by other sequences in the same sample as well. The rearrangement joins TRDV1 to TRDJ1; 9 bases match TRDD3. Per germline, CDR1 TSWWSYY and CDR2 QGS. Germline trimming cut 4 bases from V and 0 bases from J; bases unmatched to any gene: 30. The CDR3 totals 24 residues. The DNA of the CDR3 is TGTGCTCTTGGGGTGTCCCCCCTTGGCCCTGGGGATACGAGTACCCCTCCATACACCGATAAACTCATCTTT. Amino acid sequence: CALGVSPLGPGDTSTPPYTDKLIF.

Regarding this clone: This may stem from a read error, because a much larger clone lies one nucleotide away. CDR3 in amino acids: CACDPEEIRRSQRHKLIF. CDR3 bases: TGTGCCTGTGACCCCGAGGAGATACGTCGGTCCCAACGTCATAAACTCATCTTT. The chain recombines TRDV2 with TRDJ1; possible D gene TRDD3, 6 bases. Germline values: CDR1 GEAIGNYY, CDR2 EKD. Trimming removed 3 bases at V and 6 bases at J, with 28 bases between. The CDR3 extends over 18 amino acids.

A word on this clone: With a far larger clone one base away, a read error is the likely cause. The sample carries other DNA sequences with the same CDR3. The V call is TRDV2, the J call TRDJ1; 8 bases map to TRDD3. The CDR3 consists of 13 residues. Germline-derived CDR1 and CDR2 are GEAIGNYY and EKD. CDR3 nucleotides: TGTGCCTGTGACAACCTGGGGGACGATAAACTCATTTTT. Its translation is CACDNLGDDKLIF.

This clone occurred a few times. V and J are TRDV1 and TRDJ1, with D maybe TRDD3 (6 bases). CDR3 length equals 20 residues. The germline CDR1 and CDR2 sequences are TSWWSYY and QGS. The ends were cut back, 4 bases at V and 2 bases at J, with 29 bases in the middle. DNA of the CDR3: TGTGCTCTTGGGGTACCACGATCAATGATACGCTACGCTGGGACCGATAAACTCATCTTT. Translating gives CALGVPRSMIRYAGTDKLIF.

This clone ranks as large. Distinct nucleotide sequences in the sample also encode this CDR3. The chain employs TRDV2 and TRDJ1, with 10 bases identical to TRDD3. Trimming took 1 base from V and 2 from J; bases not matched to a gene: 15. The CDR3 contains 19 residues. Per the germline V gene, CDR1 is GEAIGNYY and CDR2 is EKD. The CDR3 nucleotides read TGTGCCTGTGACACTGTTCTTCGTACTGGGGGATCCCCTACCGATAAACTCATCTTT. Translating it yields CACDTVLRTGGSPTDKLIF.

By sample fraction, this clone is large. This rearrangement joins TRDV2 to TRDJ1; 13 bases fit TRDD3. CDR3 length: 17 amino acids. Germline CDR1 GEAIGNYY, CDR2 EKD. V shed 0 bases and J 0 bases; nucleotides not matched to a gene: 3. CDR3 nucleotides: TGTGCCTGTGACACCCTTACTGGGGGATACGACACCGATAAACTCATCTTT. The encoded protein is CACDTLTGGYDTDKLIF.

This clone was detected only a few times. The J gene is TRDJ1, the V gene TRDV2, with 8 bases identical to TRDD3. The CDR3 has 16 residues. Germline V gene data show CDR1 as GEAIGNYY and CDR2 as EKD. V shed 1 base, J shed 0 bases, and the junction held 6 bases outside the gene matches. CDR3 in DNA: TGTGCCTGTGACACTTTTGGGGATACCAACACCGATAAACTCATCTTT. Translating it yields CACDTFGDTNTDKLIF.

As for this clone: A far larger clone is a single base away, which makes a read error likely. In the same sample, other DNA sequences code for this CDR3. CDR3 protein: CALGVSPLGPGDTSTPPYTDKLIF. For the CDR3, the DNA is TGTGCTCTTGGGGTGTCCCCCCTTGGCCCTGGGGATACGAGTACTCCTCCGTACACCGATAAACTCATCTTT. The genes are TRDV1 and TRDJ1; 9 bases line up with TRDD3. The length of the CDR3 is 24 residues. Germline V gives CDR1 TSWWSYY, CDR2 QGS. V lost 4 bases, J lost 0 bases, and 30 bases stayed unmatched.

In this sample, this clone turned up a few times. TCRdb's protein, taken from a much larger clone, differs from this DNA's translation at residue 15, likely owing to a read error; the protein displayed comes from the DNA. This sequence joins TRDV1 and TRDJ1; 9 bases line up with TRDD3. Germline V gene data show CDR1 as TSWWSYY and CDR2 as QGS. The CDR3 consists of 24 residues. J was trimmed by 0 bases and V by 4 bases; bases with no gene match: 30. CDR3 protein: CALGVSPLGPGDTSIPPYTDKLIF. CDR3 coding DNA: TGTGCTCTTGGGGTGTCCCCCCTTGGCCCTGGGGATACGAGTATCCCTCCGTACACCGATAAACTCATCTTT.

This clone counts as large. V usage is TRDV1 and J usage is TRDJ1; TRDD2 agrees at 7 bases. Per germline, CDR1 TSWWSYY and CDR2 QGS. The CDR3 has 16 residues. V gave up 4 bases and J gave up 0 bases; unmatched junction bases: 8. CDR3 sequence reads: CALGVPTGLYTDKLIF. CDR3 in DNA: TGTGCTCTTGGGGTTCCTACAGGACTGTACACCGATAAACTCATCTTT.

Details on this clone: This DNA's translation and the protein TCRdb lists, from a much larger clone, do not match at residue 5, likely due to a read error; the protein shown is translated from the DNA. This rearrangement joins TRDV1 to TRDJ1; 9 nucleotides line up with TRDD2. Germline-derived CDR1 and CDR2 are TSWWSYY and QGS. The J segment lost 11 bases and the V segment lost 3 bases, leaving 13 bases of the junction unmatched. The CDR3 totals 15 residues. CDR3 protein: CALGDPAFLRLELIF. The DNA for the CDR3 is TGTGCTCTTGGGGATCCGGCCTTCCTACGGTTAGAGCTCATCTTT.

This clone was detected only a few times. One base separates it from a far larger clone, so it is likely a read error. Other DNA sequences of this sample code for an identical CDR3. The chain uses TRDV2 and TRDJ1, with 8 bases matching TRDD3. The CDR3 has 19 residues. CDR1 is GEAIGNYY and CDR2 is EKD in the germline V gene. CDR3: CACDTRGNWGSPYTDKLIF. As DNA, the CDR3 is TGCGCCTGTGACACCAGAGGTAACTGGGGGTCACCTTACACCGATAAACTCATCTTT.

In its sample, this clone was seen a few times. The protein that TCRdb holds for this DNA derives from a much larger clone and differs from the translated DNA at residue 4, which likely indicates a read error; the protein shown here is translated from the DNA. This specimen includes other DNA sequences encoding the same CDR3. CDR3 region: CALRVSPLGPGDTSTPPYTDKLIF. CDR3 nucleotide sequence: TGTGCTCTTAGGGTGTCCCCCCTTGGCCCTGGGGATACGAGTACCCCTCCGTACACCGATAAACTCATCTTT. This chain uses TRDV1 with TRDJ1; 9 positions agree with TRDD3. The CDR3 is 24 residues long. Germline V gene sequence: CDR1 TSWWSYY, CDR2 QGS. The V gene end was trimmed by 8 bases and the J gene end by 0 bases; junction bases not matched to a gene: 34.

As concerns this clone: The TCRdb record carries a much larger clone's protein, which differs from this DNA's translation at residue 9; a read error is the likely cause, and the protein listed here is the DNA translation. The V gene is TRDV1, the J gene TRDJ1; 13 bases are a match to TRDD3. There are 26 residues in the CDR3. The germline V gene encodes CDR1 TSWWSYY and CDR2 QGS. V shed 2 bases, J shed 4 bases, and the junction held 34 bases outside the gene matches. The DNA of the CDR3 is TGTGCTCTTGGGGAATCGGCCCCCTTCCACCCCCCTCACTGGGGGATACGCGGCATACCTCTCGATAAACTCATCTTT. Protein product: CALGESAPFHPPHWGIRGIPLDKLIF.

This clone turned up a few times. A far larger clone is off by one base, so a read error is likely. Distinct nucleotide sequences in the sample also encode this CDR3. This chain connects TRDV1 to TRDJ1; 9 bases map to TRDD3. V lost 4 bases, J lost 0 bases, and 30 bases stayed unmatched. The germline CDR1 and CDR2 sequences are TSWWSYY and QGS. CDR3 length: 24 residues. For the CDR3, the DNA is TGTGCTCTTGGGGTGTCTCCCCTTGGCCCTGGGGATACGAGTACCCCTCCGTACACCGATAAACTCATCTTT. Protein product: CALGVSPLGPGDTSTPPYTDKLIF.

By share of the sample, this clone is medium-sized. The chain combines TRDV2 with TRDJ3; D unresolved. CDR1 and CDR2 (germline): GEAIGNYY, EKD. V gave up 0 bases and J gave up 0 bases, with 11 bases separating them. The CDR3 totals 18 residues. CDR3 residues: CACDTILPSSWDTRQMFF. CDR3 DNA: TGTGCCTGTGACACCATACTGCCTAGCTCCTGGGACACCCGACAGATGTTTTTC.

As regards this clone: This likely traces to a read error, being one base from a far larger clone. The genes are TRDV2 and TRDJ1, with D possibly being TRDD2 or TRDD3 (6 bases each). Germline CDR1 reads GEAIGNYY; CDR2 reads EKD. Between the trimmed V and J ends, which lost 3 bases and 5 bases, there was a span of 27 bases. This CDR3 region has 18 residues. The CDR3 DNA follows: TGTGCCTGTGACCCCCTGCGGCCTTCCGGTACTCTGGGGGATAAACTCATCTTT. Amino acids: CACDPLRPSGTLGDKLIF.

As regards this clone: A far larger clone is only one base removed, so a read error is likely. Other DNA variants within this sample encode the same CDR3. V gene TRDV1 combines with J gene TRDJ1, with D possibly matching TRDD3 (6 bases). The CDR3 is made up of 24 amino acids. From germline, CDR1 is TSWWSYY and CDR2 QGS. V gave up 4 bases and J gave up 0 bases, with 39 bases separating them. CDR3 bases: TGTGCTCTTGGGGTGTCCCCCCTTGGCCCTGGCGATACGAGTACCCCTCCGTACACCGATAAACTCATCTTT. This translates into CALGVSPLGPGDTSTPPYTDKLIF.

This clone was found a few times. With only one base between it and a far larger clone, this is likely a read error. The chain combines TRDV2 with TRDJ3, with TRDD3 matching over 8 bases. The CDR3 loop spans 21 amino acids. The germline gives CDR1 GEAIGNYY, CDR2 EKD. Trimming at V came to 2 bases and at J to 0 bases, leaving 14 bases not matched to a gene. The CDR3 region has the DNA TGTGCCTGTGACAGCGTACTGGGGGGTACGTCCGGCTCCTGGGACACCCGACAGATGTTTTTC. This sequence encodes CACDSVLGGTSGSWDTRQMFF.

This clone is categorized as large. This chain links TRDV2 with TRDJ1; D may be TRDD3 (6 bases). CDR1 GEAIGNYY and CDR2 EKD come from the germline V gene. V was cut by 3 bases and J by 2 bases, with 18 bases left in between. The CDR3 length is 16 residues. In DNA, the CDR3 is TGTGCCTGTGACTCCCCTGATGGGGGTCATACCGATAAACTCATCTTT. Amino acids: CACDSPDGGHTDKLIF.

This clone is labeled large. The sample carries other DNA sequences with the same CDR3. This rearrangement joins TRDV1 to TRDJ1, with TRDD3 matching 7 bases. Germline V gene sequence: CDR1 TSWWSYY, CDR2 QGS. CDR3 length equals 23 residues. V shed 4 bases and J 0 bases; nucleotides not matched to a gene: 29. The CDR3 here is CALGALRPRGIQKYARYTDKLIF. For the CDR3, the DNA is TGTGCTCTTGGGGCCTTACGCCCCAGGGGGATTCAGAAGTACGCACGGTACACCGATAAACTCATCTTT.